This T cell receptor beta chain was recorded in a study of blood T cell repertoires in COVID-19. Study-wide context: Acute-phase and convalescent COVID-19 samples originated in the United States, Italy and Spain. T cells, B-cell-depleted T cells, or PBMCs provided the cDNA or gDNA that served as material.

This CDR3 region has 18 residues. Germline-derived CDR1 and CDR2 are MNHEY and SMNVEV (reference sequence). After removal of 2 bases from V and 3 bases from J, the junction contained 12 bases not matched to a gene. Libraries were prepared by immunoSEQ multiplex PCR; TCRdb keeps only in-frame clonotypes and omits some of them. The sample lists 29,000 or so clones; 70% to 80% were seen once. The origin of this receptor is a woman between 65 and 79 years old with acute or convalescent COVID-19. Sequencing was done on a sample of peripheral blood. The chain combines TRBV27 with TRBJ2-1, with TRBD2 matching over 8 bases. The CDR3 region has the DNA TGTGCCAGCAGTTTAAACTTCGGGGGGGTTGGAGGCTACAATGAGCAGTTCTTC. Amino acid sequence: CASSLNFGGVGGYNEQFF.